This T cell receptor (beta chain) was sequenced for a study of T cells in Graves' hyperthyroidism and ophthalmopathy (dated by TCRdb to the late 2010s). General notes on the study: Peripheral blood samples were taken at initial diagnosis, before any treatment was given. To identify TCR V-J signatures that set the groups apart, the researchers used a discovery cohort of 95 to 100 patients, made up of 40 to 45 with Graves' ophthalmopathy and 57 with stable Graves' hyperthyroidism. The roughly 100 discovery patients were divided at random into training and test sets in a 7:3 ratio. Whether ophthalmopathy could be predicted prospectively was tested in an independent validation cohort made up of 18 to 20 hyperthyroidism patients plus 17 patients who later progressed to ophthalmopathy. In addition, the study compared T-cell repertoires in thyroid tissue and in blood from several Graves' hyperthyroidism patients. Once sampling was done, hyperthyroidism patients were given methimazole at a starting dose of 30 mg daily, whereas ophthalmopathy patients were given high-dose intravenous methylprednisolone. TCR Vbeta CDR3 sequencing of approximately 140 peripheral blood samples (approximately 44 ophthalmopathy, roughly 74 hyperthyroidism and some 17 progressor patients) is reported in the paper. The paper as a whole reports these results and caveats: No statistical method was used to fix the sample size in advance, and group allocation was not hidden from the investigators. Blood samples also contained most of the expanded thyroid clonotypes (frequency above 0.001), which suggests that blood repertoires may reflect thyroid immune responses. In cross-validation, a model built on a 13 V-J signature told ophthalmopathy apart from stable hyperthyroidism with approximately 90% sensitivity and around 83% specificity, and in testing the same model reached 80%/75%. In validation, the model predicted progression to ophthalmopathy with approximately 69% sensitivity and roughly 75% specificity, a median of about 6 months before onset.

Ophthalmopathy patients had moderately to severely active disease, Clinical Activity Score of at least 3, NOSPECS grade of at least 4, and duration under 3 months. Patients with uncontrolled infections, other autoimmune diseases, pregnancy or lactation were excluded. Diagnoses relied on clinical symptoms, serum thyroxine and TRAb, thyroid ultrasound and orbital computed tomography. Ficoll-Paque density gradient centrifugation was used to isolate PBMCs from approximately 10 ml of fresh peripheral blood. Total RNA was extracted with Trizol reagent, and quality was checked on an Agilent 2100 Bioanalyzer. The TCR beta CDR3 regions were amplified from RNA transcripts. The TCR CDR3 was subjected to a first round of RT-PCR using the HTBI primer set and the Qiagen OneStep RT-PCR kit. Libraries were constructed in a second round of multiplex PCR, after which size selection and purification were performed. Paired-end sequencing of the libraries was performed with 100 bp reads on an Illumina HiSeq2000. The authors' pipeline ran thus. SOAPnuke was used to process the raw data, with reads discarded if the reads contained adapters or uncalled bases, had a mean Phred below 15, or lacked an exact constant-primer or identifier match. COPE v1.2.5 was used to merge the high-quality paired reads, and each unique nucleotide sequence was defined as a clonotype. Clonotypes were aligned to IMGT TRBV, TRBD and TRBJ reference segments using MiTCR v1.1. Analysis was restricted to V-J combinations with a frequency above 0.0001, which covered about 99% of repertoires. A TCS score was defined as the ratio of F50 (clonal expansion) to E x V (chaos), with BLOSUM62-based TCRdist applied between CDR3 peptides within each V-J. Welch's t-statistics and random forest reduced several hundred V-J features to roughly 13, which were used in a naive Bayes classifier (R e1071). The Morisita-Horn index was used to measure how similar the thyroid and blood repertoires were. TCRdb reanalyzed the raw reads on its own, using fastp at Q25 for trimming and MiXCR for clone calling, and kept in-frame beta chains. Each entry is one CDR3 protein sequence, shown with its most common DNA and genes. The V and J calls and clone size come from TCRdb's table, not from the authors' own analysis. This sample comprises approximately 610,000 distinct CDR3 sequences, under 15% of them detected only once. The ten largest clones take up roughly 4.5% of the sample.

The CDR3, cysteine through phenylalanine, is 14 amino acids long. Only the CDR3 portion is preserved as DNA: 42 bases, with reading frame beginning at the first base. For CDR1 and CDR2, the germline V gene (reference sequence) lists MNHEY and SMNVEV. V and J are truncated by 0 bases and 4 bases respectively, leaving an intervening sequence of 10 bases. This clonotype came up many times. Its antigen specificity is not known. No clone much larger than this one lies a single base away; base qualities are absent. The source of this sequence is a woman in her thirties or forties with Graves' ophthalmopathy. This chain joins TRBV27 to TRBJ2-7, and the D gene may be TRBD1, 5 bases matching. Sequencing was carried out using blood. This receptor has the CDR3 CASSLSPGHYEQYF. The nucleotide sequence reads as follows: TGTGCCAGCAGTTTATCGCCAGGGCATTACGAGCAGTACTTC.